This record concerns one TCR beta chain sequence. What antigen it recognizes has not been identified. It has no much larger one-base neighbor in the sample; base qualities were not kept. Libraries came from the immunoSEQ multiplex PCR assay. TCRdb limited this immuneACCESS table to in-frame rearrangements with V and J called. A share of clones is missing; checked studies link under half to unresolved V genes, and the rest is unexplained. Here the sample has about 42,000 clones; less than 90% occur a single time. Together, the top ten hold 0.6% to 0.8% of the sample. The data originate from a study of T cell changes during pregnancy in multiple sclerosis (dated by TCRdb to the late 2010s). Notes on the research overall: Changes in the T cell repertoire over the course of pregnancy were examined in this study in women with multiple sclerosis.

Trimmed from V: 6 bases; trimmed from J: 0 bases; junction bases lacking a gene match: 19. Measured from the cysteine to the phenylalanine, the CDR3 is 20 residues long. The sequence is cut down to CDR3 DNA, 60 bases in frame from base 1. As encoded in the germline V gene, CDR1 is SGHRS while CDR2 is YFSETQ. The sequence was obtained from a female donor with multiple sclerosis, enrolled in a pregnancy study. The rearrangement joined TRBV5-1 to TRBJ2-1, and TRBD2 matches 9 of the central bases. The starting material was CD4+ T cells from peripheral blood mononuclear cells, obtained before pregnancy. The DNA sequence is TGCGCCAGCACCAGATCCGGGACTAGCTTTCTTCAAAGCTCCTACAATGAGCAGTTCTTC. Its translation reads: CASTRSGTSFLQSSYNEQFF.